This TCR beta chain is drawn from a study of blood T cell repertoires in COVID-19. The V gene end was trimmed by 6 bases and the J gene end by 9 bases; junction bases not matched to a gene: 12. This CDR3 region has 15 residues. CDR1 and CDR2 (germline): WSHSY, SAAADI. Original analysis: Amplification from reference gene primers served as the basis for estimated nucleated cell counts. Sequenced by immunoSEQ multiplex PCR; TCRdb stores in-frame clones only, minus some. That table gives V, J and clone size, and the DNA gave D and trimming. The sample records around 130,000 clones, roughly 84% being singletons.

The receptor comes from a woman younger than 45 who had recovered from COVID-19. The chain combines TRBV10-2 with TRBJ2-1, with 9 bases fitting TRBD1. The sample consisted of peripheral blood. The CDR3 loop is CASRERDRAAREQFF. The CDR3 region has the DNA TGCGCCAGCAGGGAACGGGACAGGGCCGCTCGTGAGCAGTTCTTC.